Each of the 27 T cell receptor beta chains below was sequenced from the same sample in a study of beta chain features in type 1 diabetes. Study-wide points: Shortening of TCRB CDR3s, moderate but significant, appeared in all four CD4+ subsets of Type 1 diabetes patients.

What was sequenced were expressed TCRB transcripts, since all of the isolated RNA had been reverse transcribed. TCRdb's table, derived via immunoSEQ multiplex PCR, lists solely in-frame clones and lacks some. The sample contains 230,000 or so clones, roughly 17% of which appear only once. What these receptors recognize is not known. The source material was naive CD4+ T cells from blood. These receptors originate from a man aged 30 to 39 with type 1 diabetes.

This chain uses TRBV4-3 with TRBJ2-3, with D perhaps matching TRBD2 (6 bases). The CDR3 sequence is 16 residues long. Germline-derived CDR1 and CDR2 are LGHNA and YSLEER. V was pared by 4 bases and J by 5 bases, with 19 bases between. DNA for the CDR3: TGCGCCAGCAGCCTCACGACGGCGGGGATGGGAGATACGCAGTATTTT. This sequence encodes CASSLTTAGMGDTQYF.

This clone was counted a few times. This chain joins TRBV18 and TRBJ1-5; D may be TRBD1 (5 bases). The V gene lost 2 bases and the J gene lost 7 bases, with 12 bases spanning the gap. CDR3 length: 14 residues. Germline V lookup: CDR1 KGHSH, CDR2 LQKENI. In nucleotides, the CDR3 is TGTGCCAGCTCACCAGGGCAGGGAAGGCAGCCCCAGCATTTT. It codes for CASSPGQGRQPQHF.

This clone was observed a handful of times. Here the CDR3 reads CASSERAQGVYEQYF. The CDR3, as DNA: TGTGCCAGCAGTGAAAGGGCTCAGGGGGTCTACGAGCAGTACTTC. The J gene is TRBJ2-7, the V gene TRBV25-1, with 7 positions matching TRBD1. Germline V gene lookup returns CDR1 MGHDK and CDR2 SYGVNS. This CDR3 is 15 amino acids long. Trimming at V came to 2 bases and at J to 3 bases, leaving 7 bases not matched to a gene.

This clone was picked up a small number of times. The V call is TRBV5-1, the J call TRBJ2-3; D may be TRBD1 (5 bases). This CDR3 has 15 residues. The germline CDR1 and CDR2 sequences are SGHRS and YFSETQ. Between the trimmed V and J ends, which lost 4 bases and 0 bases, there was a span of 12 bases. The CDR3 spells CASSPDTTSTDTQYF. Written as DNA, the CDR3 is TGCGCCAGCAGCCCGGACACTACTAGCACAGATACGCAGTATTTT.

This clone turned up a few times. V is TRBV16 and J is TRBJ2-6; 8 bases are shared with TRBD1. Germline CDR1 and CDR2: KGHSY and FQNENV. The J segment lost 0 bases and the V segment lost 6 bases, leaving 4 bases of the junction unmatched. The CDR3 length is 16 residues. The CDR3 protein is CASSPDRDSGANVLTF. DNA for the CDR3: TGTGCCAGCAGTCCGGACAGGGACTCTGGGGCCAACGTCCTGACTTTC.

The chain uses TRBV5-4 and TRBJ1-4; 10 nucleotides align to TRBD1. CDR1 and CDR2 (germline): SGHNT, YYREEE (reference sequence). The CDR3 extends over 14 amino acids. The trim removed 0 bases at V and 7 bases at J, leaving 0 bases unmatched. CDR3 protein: CASSLGQGAEKLFF. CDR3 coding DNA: TGTGCCAGCAGCTTGGGACAGGGGGCTGAAAAACTGTTTTTT.

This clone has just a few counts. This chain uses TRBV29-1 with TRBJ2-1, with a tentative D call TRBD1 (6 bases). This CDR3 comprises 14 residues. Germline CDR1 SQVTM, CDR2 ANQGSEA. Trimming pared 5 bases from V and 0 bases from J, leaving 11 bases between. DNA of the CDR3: TGCAGCGTTCAGCCCAGGGGCTCCTACAATGAGCAGTTCTTC. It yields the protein CSVQPRGSYNEQFF.

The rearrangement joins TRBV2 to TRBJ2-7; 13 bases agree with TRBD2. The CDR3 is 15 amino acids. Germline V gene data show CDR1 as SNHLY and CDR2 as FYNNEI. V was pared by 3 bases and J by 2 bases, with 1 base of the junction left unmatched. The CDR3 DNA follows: TGTGCCAGCAGTGACGGGACTAGCGGGACCTACGAGCAGTACTTC. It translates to CASSDGTSGTYEQYF.

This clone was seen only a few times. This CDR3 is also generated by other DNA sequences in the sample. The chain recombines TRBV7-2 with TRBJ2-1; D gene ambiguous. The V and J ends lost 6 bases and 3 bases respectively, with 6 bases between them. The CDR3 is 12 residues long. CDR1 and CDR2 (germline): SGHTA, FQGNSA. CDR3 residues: CASSSFYNEQFF. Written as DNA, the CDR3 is TGTGCCAGCAGTTCCTTCTACAATGAGCAGTTCTTC.

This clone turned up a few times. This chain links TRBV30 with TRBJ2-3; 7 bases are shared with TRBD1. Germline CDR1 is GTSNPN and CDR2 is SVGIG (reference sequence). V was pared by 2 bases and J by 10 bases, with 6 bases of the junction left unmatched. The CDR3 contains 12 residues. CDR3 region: CAWSITGTAQYF. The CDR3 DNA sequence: TGTGCCTGGAGTATAACCGGGACAGCGCAGTATTTT.

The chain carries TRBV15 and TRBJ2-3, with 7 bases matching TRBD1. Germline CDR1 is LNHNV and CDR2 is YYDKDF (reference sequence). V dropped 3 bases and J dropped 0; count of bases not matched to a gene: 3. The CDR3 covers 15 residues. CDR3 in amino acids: CATSRPGQSTDTQYF. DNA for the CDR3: TGTGCCACCAGCAGGCCGGGACAGAGCACAGATACGCAGTATTTT.

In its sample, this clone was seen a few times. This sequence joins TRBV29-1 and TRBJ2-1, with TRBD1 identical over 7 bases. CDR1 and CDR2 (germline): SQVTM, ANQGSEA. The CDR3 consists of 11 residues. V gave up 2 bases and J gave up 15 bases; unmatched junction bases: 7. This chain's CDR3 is CSVEYRDSLFF. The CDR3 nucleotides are TGCAGCGTTGAATACCGGGACAGTTTGTTCTTC.

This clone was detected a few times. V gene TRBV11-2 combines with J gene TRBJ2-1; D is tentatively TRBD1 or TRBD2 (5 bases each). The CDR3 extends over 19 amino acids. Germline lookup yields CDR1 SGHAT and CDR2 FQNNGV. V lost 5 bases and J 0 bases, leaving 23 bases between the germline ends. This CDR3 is CASSLSARRGRSSYNEQFF. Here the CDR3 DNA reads TGTGCCAGCAGCCTTTCCGCCCGCCGGGGCAGGAGCTCCTACAATGAGCAGTTCTTC. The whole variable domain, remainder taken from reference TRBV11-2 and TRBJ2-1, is EAGVAQSPRYKIIEKRQSVAFWCNPISGHATLYWYQQILGQGPKLLIQFQNNGVVDDSQLPKDRFSAERLKGVDSTLKIQPAKLEDSAVYLCASSLSARRGRSSYNEQFFGPGTRLTVL.

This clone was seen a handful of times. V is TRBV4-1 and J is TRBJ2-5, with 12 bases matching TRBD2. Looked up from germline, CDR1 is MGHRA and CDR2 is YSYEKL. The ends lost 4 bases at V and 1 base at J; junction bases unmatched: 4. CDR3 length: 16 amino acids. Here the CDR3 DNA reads TGCGCCAGCAGCCTCCAACTAGCGGGAGGCCAAGAGACCCAGTACTTC. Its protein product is CASSLQLAGGQETQYF.

CDR3 protein: CSVAVGPSYEQYF. The CDR3 DNA follows: TGCAGCGTCGCCGTCGGGCCCTCCTACGAGCAGTACTTC. The rearrangement links TRBV29-1 to TRBJ2-7; D gene ambiguous. In germline, CDR1 is SQVTM, CDR2 ANQGSEA. Trimming took off 6 bases at V and 0 bases at J, with 12 bases between the two ends. The CDR3 is made up of 13 amino acids.

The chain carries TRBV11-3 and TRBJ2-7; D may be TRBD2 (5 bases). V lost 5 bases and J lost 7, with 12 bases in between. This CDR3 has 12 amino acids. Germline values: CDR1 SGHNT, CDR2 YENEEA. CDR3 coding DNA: TGTGCCAGCAGCCGAAGGACTGGAGAGCAGTACTTC. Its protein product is CASSRRTGEQYF.

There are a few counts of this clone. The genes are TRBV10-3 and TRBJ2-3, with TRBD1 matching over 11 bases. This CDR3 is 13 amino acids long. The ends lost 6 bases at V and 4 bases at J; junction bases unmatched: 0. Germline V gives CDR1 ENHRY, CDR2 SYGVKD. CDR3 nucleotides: TGTGCCATCAGGGGACAGGGGGCAGATACGCAGTATTTT. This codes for CAIRGQGADTQYF.

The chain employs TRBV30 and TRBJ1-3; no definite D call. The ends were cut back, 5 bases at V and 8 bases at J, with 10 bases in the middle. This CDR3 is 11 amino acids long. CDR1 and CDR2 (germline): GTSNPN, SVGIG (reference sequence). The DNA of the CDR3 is TGTGCCTGGTCCGCGGCGCACACCATATATTTT. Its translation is CAWSAAHTIYF.

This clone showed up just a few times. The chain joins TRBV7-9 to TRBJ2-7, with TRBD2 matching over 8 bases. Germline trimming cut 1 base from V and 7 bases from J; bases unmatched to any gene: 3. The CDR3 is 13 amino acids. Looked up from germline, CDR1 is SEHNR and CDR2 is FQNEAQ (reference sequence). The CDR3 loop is CASSLEVAGEQYF. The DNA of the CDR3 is TGTGCCAGCAGCTTAGAGGTAGCGGGGGAGCAGTACTTC.

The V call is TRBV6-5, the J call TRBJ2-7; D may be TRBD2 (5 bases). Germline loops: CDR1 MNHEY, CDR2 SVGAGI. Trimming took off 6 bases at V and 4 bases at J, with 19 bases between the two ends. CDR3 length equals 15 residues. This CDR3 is CASSRSSNREYEQYF. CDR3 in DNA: TGTGCCAGCAGCCGTTCTAGCAATCGGGAATACGAGCAGTACTTC.

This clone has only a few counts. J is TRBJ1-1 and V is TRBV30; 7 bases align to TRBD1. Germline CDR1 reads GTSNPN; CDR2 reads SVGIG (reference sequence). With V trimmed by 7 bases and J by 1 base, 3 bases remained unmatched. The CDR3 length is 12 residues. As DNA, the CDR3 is TGTGCCTCGGACAGGCAGAACACTGAAGCTTTCTTT. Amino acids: CASDRQNTEAFF.

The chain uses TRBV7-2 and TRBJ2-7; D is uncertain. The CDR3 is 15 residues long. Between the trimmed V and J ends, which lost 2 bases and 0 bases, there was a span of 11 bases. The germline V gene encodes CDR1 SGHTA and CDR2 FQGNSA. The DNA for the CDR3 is TGTGCCAGCAGCTTAACCCTCGTCCGCTCCTACGAGCAGTACTTC. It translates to CASSLTLVRSYEQYF.

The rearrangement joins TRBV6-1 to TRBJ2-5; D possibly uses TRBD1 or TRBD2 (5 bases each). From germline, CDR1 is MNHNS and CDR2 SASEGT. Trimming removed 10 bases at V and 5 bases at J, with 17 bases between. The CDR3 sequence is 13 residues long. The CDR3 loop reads CAILRGGPETQYF. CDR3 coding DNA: TGTGCCATCTTGAGGGGCGGACCGGAGACCCAGTACTTC.

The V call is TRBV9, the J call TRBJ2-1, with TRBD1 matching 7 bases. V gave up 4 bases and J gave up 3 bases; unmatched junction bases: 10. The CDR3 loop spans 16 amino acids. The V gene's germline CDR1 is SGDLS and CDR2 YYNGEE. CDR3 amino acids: CASSPGTAQVYNEQFF. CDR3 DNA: TGTGCCAGCAGCCCAGGGACAGCTCAAGTCTACAATGAGCAGTTCTTC.

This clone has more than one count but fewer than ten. For the CDR3, the DNA is TGCAGCGCTGAGGAGGGACTGAACACTGAAGCTTTCTTT. Residues: CSAEEGLNTEAFF. This chain uses TRBV29-1 with TRBJ1-1, with TRBD1 as a possible D gene (5 bases). The germline V and J ends were trimmed by 7 bases and 0 bases, with 12 bases remaining between them. The CDR3 sequence is 13 residues long. Looked up from germline, CDR1 is SQVTM and CDR2 is ANQGSEA.

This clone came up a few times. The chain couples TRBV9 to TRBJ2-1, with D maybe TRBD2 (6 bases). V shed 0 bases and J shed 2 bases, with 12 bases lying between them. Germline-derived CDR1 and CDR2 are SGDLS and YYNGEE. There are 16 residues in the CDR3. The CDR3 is CASSVDPAGTYNEQFF. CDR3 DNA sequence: TGTGCCAGCAGCGTAGACCCGGCGGGAACCTACAATGAGCAGTTCTTC. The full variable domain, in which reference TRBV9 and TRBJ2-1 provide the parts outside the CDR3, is DSGVTQTPKHLITATGQRVTLRCSPRSGDLSVYWYQQSLDQGLQFLIQYYNGEERAKGNILERFSAQQFPDLHSELNLSSLELGDSALYFCASSVDPAGTYNEQFFGPGTRLTVL.

CDR3 sequence reads: CASSYSAGANTDTQYF. The CDR3 DNA reads TGTGCCAGCAGTTACTCGGCAGGGGCGAACACAGATACGCAGTATTTT. The chain combines TRBV6-5 with TRBJ2-3, with D possibly TRBD1 on 6 matching bases. The CDR3 extends over 16 amino acids. Germline V gene data show CDR1 as MNHEY and CDR2 as SVGAGI. The germline V and J ends were trimmed by 0 bases and 2 bases, with 12 bases remaining between them.